This TCR beta chain was retrieved from a study of blood T cell repertoires in COVID-19. Overall study context: The United States, Italy and Spain provided the acute and convalescent COVID-19 samples. In each case, the material was cDNA or gDNA derived from T cells, B-cell-depleted T cells, or PBMCs.

There are 18 residues in the CDR3. In the original workflow: It was from reference gene primer amplification that nucleated cell counts were estimated. Generated by immunoSEQ multiplex PCR, the TCRdb table keeps only in-frame clones and is missing some. The DNA was the basis for D and trimming; V, J and clone size are from that table. This sample has tens of thousands of clones, with around nine tenths found just once. This clone was picked up one time. Sequencing was carried out using peripheral blood. The chain employs TRBV21-1 and TRBJ2-5; the tabulated D call, TRBD2, remains unverified against the DNA. TRBV21-1 is recorded as a pseudogene. The receptor's source is a woman aged 55-70 years with acute or convalescent COVID-19. The CDR3 sequence: CASSKNGPGRGFRQTQYF. The CDR3 DNA reads as TGTGCCAGCAGCAAAAATGGTCCCGGACGGGGGTTCCGGCAGACCCAGTACTTC.